The present entry profiles one TCR beta chain with its context. Trimming took 7 bases from V and 1 from J, leaving 11 bases between them. The CDR3 contains 13 residues. Germline CDR1 SGDLS, CDR2 YYNGEE. This sample is drawn from a study of technical replicates of blood from several donors. Assay used: immunoSEQ multiplex PCR; TCRdb lists only in-frame clones, some missing. The data hold about 100,000 clones, with 95% observed a single time. The gene calls are TRBV9 and TRBJ2-5, with a possible D match to TRBD2 (6 bases). Material for sequencing was T cells isolated from PBMCs. This TCR was sampled from a human donor in good health. CDR3 coding DNA: TGTGCCAGCGCTGGGACTCGCCAAGAGACCCAGTACTTC. Protein product: CASAGTRQETQYF.